These 20 T cell receptor beta chains were all obtained from the same sample, sequenced in a study of blood T cell repertoires in COVID-19. Sequencing was performed with immunoSEQ multiplex PCR; in TCRdb, only in-frame clones are kept and a portion is missing. The sample shows about 200,000 clones, about 82% of them seen only once. Material for sequencing was peripheral blood. These receptors were taken from a man between 60 and 75 years old with COVID-19, enrolled during active disease.

The CDR3, as DNA: TGTGCCAGCAGCCAACGGACTAGCGGGGGGAATGAGCAGTTCTTC. Amino acid sequence: CASSQRTSGGNEQFF. The chain recombines TRBV7-9 with TRBJ2-1; 14 nucleotides match TRBD2. CDR1 and CDR2 from the germline V gene are SEHNR and FQNEAQ (reference sequence). The CDR3 is 15 amino acids. Unmatched junction bases numbered 4, after V lost 5 bases and J lost 7 bases.

The chain links TRBV30 to TRBJ2-7; 7 bases map to TRBD1. The CDR3 spans 14 residues. V dropped 0 bases and J dropped 4; count of bases not matched to a gene: 6. Germline CDR1 and CDR2: GTSNPN and SVGIG (reference sequence). CDR3 region: CAWSVVGGGYEQYF. CDR3 DNA sequence: TGTGCCTGGAGTGTGGTAGGGGGCGGGTACGAGCAGTACTTC.

V is TRBV18 and J is TRBJ2-7; weak D call: TRBD2 (6 bases). Trimming removed 3 bases from V and 5 bases from J, with 14 bases in between. This CDR3 contains 14 residues. Per germline, CDR1 KGHSH and CDR2 LQKENI. For the CDR3, the DNA is TGTGCCAGCTCACCCCCTCCGGCGGGAAACGAGCAGTACTTC. This codes for CASSPPPAGNEQYF.

This chain links TRBV14 with TRBJ1-4; the match to TRBD1 covers 7 bases. Trimming cost V 3 bases and J 2 bases; bases outside gene matches: 9. Looked up from germline, CDR1 is SGHDN and CDR2 is FVKESK. The CDR3 loop spans 17 amino acids. As DNA, the CDR3 is TGTGCCAGCAGCCATGTACAGGGGAGAAGGACTAATGAAAAACTGTTTTTT. It yields the protein CASSHVQGRRTNEKLFF.

This clone came up a few times. This chain's CDR3 is CASSLGHRGDTGELFF. CDR3 bases: TGTGCCAGCAGCTTAGGTCACAGGGGGGACACCGGGGAGCTGTTTTTT. J is TRBJ2-2 and V is TRBV11-3; the match to TRBD1 covers 8 bases. This CDR3 contains 16 residues. V shed 1 base, J shed 3 bases, and the junction held 4 bases outside the gene matches. The germline CDR1 and CDR2 sequences are SGHNT and YENEEA.

The CDR3 sequence is CASSRPGGGPSSGNTIYF. The DNA of the CDR3 is TGCGCCAGCAGCCGCCCCGGTGGCGGGCCCAGCTCTGGAAACACCATATATTTT. The chain carries TRBV4-1 and TRBJ1-3; no clear D. The CDR3 sequence is 18 residues long. CDR1 and CDR2 (germline): MGHRA, YSYEKL. Trimming left V 4 bases short and J 0 bases short, with 19 bases between.

This clone was seen once. This sequence joins TRBV19 and TRBJ1-6, with 8 bases matching TRBD1. The CDR3 is made up of 13 amino acids. V shed 6 bases, J shed 7 bases, and the junction held 2 bases outside the gene matches. The germline gives CDR1 LNHDA, CDR2 SQIVND (reference sequence). The CDR3 loop reads CASSGQGNSPLHF. CDR3 DNA: TGTGCCAGTAGCGGACAGGGAAATTCACCCCTCCACTTT.

The chain has TRBV28 and TRBJ2-1, with 10 bases aligning to TRBD1. V shed 5 bases and J 0 bases; nucleotides not matched to a gene: 7. Germline V lookup: CDR1 MDHEN, CDR2 SYDVKM. The length of the CDR3 is 17 residues. This CDR3 is CASSKGQGTISYNEQFF. Here the CDR3 DNA reads TGTGCCAGCAGTAAGGGACAGGGGACGATCTCCTACAATGAGCAGTTCTTC.

This clone was seen once. The rearrangement links TRBV30 to TRBJ1-5, with D maybe TRBD1 (6 bases). Germline loops: CDR1 GTSNPN, CDR2 SVGIG (reference sequence). CDR3 size: 15 residues. The V and J ends lost 4 bases and 4 bases respectively, with 17 bases between them. CDR3 coding DNA: TGTGCCTGGAACTGGAAGAGTCAGGGGAATCAGCCCCAGCATTTT. This translates into CAWNWKSQGNQPQHF.

V gene TRBV9 combines with J gene TRBJ2-6; 11 bases align to TRBD1. The germline gives CDR1 SGDLS, CDR2 YYNGEE. This CDR3 region has 18 residues. V was pared by 3 bases and J by 0 bases, with 5 bases of the junction left unmatched. CDR3 in DNA: TGTGCCAGCAGCGGCTCCGGGACAGGGGGCTCTGGGGCCAACGTCCTGACTTTC. It yields the protein CASSGSGTGGSGANVLTF.

The rearrangement joins TRBV27 to TRBJ2-1; TRBD2 aligns across 7 bases. Germline V gene lookup returns CDR1 MNHEY and CDR2 SMNVEV (reference sequence). The CDR3 extends over 13 amino acids. The J segment lost 13 bases and the V segment lost 5 bases, leaving 11 bases of the junction unmatched. DNA for the CDR3: TGTGCCAGCAGTCCAGACGGGAGGTTCGTTCAGTTCTTC. Amino acids: CASSPDGRFVQFF.

V is TRBV18 and J is TRBJ2-1; 9 bases are shared with TRBD1. The CDR3 extends over 15 amino acids. V lost 3 bases, J lost 7 bases, and 7 bases stayed unmatched. From germline, CDR1 is KGHSH and CDR2 LQKENI. The CDR3 DNA follows: TGTGCCAGCTCACCCCCGGGACAGGGAGGGAATGAGCAGTTCTTC. Protein product: CASSPPGQGGNEQFF.

The chain has TRBV29-1 and TRBJ1-2, with 9 bases that match TRBD1. The junction had 10 bases not matched to a gene; V was cut back by 7 bases and J by 4 bases. The CDR3 runs to 14 residues. Germline-derived CDR1 and CDR2 are SQVTM and ANQGSEA. CDR3 sequence: CSADIQGAAYGYTF. The DNA of the CDR3 is TGCAGCGCTGATATACAGGGGGCGGCCTATGGCTACACCTTC.

The J gene is TRBJ2-5, the V gene TRBV2; 10 bases agree with TRBD1. CDR1 and CDR2 from the germline V gene are SNHLY and FYNNEI. The CDR3 spans 15 residues. The V segment lost 7 bases and the J segment 4 bases; nucleotides outside the gene matches: 9. The CDR3 region has the DNA TGTGCCAGCAATACCGGGACAGGGGCTTTAGAGACCCAGTACTTC. Protein product: CASNTGTGALETQYF.

This chain connects TRBV7-3 to TRBJ2-1; D remains unclear. The V end was cut by 4 bases, the J end by 5 bases, with 9 bases between. The CDR3 length is 13 residues. The germline V gene encodes CDR1 SGHTA and CDR2 FQGTGA. The CDR3: CASSSGLDNEQFF. The CDR3 nucleotides are TGTGCCAGCAGCTCAGGCCTTGACAATGAGCAGTTCTTC.

The sample holds one count of this clone. V and J are TRBV11-2 and TRBJ2-7; 7 bases agree with TRBD1. The CDR3 is 16 amino acids. Germline lookup yields CDR1 SGHAT and CDR2 FQNNGV. V dropped 1 base and J dropped 5; count of bases not matched to a gene: 11. This CDR3 reads CASSLAGQVLRDEQYF. CDR3 bases: TGTGCCAGCAGCTTAGCCGGACAGGTCCTCAGGGACGAGCAGTACTTC.

This CDR3 is CATSRDWVEGQPQHF. CDR3 in DNA: TGTGCCACCAGCAGAGATTGGGTGGAGGGTCAGCCCCAGCATTTT. The chain joins TRBV15 to TRBJ1-5, with D unresolved. The CDR3 spans 15 residues. From germline, CDR1 is LNHNV and CDR2 YYDKDF (reference sequence). Trimming took 0 bases from V and 6 from J, leaving 12 bases between them.

The V gene is TRBV7-2, the J gene TRBJ1-4; TRBD1 matches at 10 bases. Germline assignment: CDR1 SGHTA and CDR2 FQGNSA. The trim removed 5 bases at V and 13 bases at J, leaving 4 bases unmatched. The CDR3 spans 12 residues. CDR3 sequence: CASSTRTGGLFF. The CDR3 bases are TGTGCCAGCAGCACCCGGACAGGGGGACTGTTTTTT.

The V gene is TRBV9, the J gene TRBJ2-7; D possibly corresponds to TRBD1 (6 bases). There are 13 residues in the CDR3. CDR1 and CDR2 from the germline V gene are SGDLS and YYNGEE. Between the trimmed V and J ends, which lost 0 bases and 2 bases, there was a span of 6 bases. CDR3 sequence (DNA): TGTGCCAGCAGCGTAGGGACAGCCTACGAGCAGTACTTC. Residues: CASSVGTAYEQYF.

The chain carries TRBV6-1 and TRBJ1-4; 8 bases are a match to TRBD1. V gave up 6 bases and J gave up 7 bases; unmatched junction bases: 10. The CDR3 is made up of 15 amino acids. The V gene's germline CDR1 is MNHNS and CDR2 SASEGT. CDR3 sequence (DNA): TGTGCCAGCAGGTTAAGGACAGGGAGAAGTGAAAAACTGTTTTTT. Its translation: CASRLRTGRSEKLFF.